These 26 T cell receptor beta chains came from one sample sequenced in a study of neoadjuvant anti-PD-1 for oral cavity cancer. The protocol was immunoSEQ multiplex PCR, while the TCRdb copy is restricted to in-frame clones and leaves out a portion. In the table there are some 15,000 clones, about three quarters of which are singletons. The sample here was PBMCs, taken before nivolumab (anti-PD-1) treatment. The receptors were gathered from a person aged 35-80 years with oral cavity squamous cell carcinoma.

The gene calls are TRBV6-6 and TRBJ2-2, with 12 bases matching TRBD1. Germline assignment: CDR1 MNHNY and CDR2 SVGAGI (reference sequence). V gave up 4 bases and J gave up 4 bases; unmatched junction bases: 4. This CDR3 has 16 residues. The CDR3 DNA reads TGTGCCAGCAGTTCGGGACAGGGGGCTTTCACCGGGGAGCTGTTTTTT. Translated: CASSSGQGAFTGELFF.

The CDR3 nucleotides are TGTGCCACCAGCACTGACCAGGGAGGGGGGGAAAAACTGTTTTTT. This gives the protein CATSTDQGGGEKLFF. This chain uses TRBV15 with TRBJ1-4; weak D call: TRBD1 (6 bases). With 4 bases removed from V and 8 bases from J, the gap between germline ends came to 17 bases. The CDR3 runs to 15 residues. Germline-derived CDR1 and CDR2 are LNHNV and YYDKDF (reference sequence).

Only a few counts were recorded for this clone. The rearrangement uses TRBV18 and TRBJ1-1; 8 bases are shared with TRBD1. The V gene end was trimmed by 3 bases and the J gene end by 5 bases; junction bases not matched to a gene: 8. There are 15 residues in the CDR3. Germline-derived CDR1 and CDR2 are KGHSH and LQKENI. The CDR3 spells CASSPTGGSMTEAFF. The CDR3 bases are TGTGCCAGCTCACCCACAGGGGGAAGTATGACTGAAGCTTTCTTT.

The table lists this clone with a few counts. The chain has TRBV18 and TRBJ1-2, with 7 positions matching TRBD1. V trimming: 0 bases; J trimming: 6 bases; junction bases outside the gene matches: 7. Germline V gene sequence: CDR1 KGHSH, CDR2 LQKENI. CDR3 length equals 15 residues. CDR3 bases: TGTGCCAGCTCACCACCGGCCAGGGGGGTGGATGGCTACACCTTC. Protein sequence: CASSPPARGVDGYTF. The full variable domain, with the rest looked up from reference TRBV18 and TRBJ1-2, is NAGVMQNPRHLVRRRGQEARLRCSPMKGHSHVYWYRQLPEEGLKFMVYLQKENIIDESGMPKERFSAEFPKEGPSILRIQQVVRGDSAAYFCASSPPARGVDGYTFGSGTRLTVV.

The rearrangement joins TRBV6-6 to TRBJ2-3, with 12 bases matching TRBD2. Germline CDR1 reads MNHNY; CDR2 reads SVGAGI (reference sequence). CDR3 size: 14 residues. V was clipped by 6 bases and J by 6 bases; unmatched bases: 4. The CDR3: CASSLTSGRDTQYF. The CDR3 DNA reads as TGTGCCAGCAGCCTTACTAGCGGGAGGGATACGCAGTATTTT.

The V call is TRBV7-9, the J call TRBJ2-1, with 8 bases matching TRBD2. The length of the CDR3 is 13 residues. Per germline, CDR1 SEHNR and CDR2 FQNEAQ (reference sequence). The junction had 9 bases not matched to a gene; V was cut back by 8 bases and J by 9 bases. The CDR3 protein is CASGSPGGSEQFF. The CDR3 nucleotides are TGTGCCAGCGGATCGCCGGGAGGGTCTGAGCAGTTCTTC.

The rearrangement links TRBV15 to TRBJ2-5; D not resolved. Germline loops: CDR1 LNHNV, CDR2 YYDKDF (reference sequence). The length of the CDR3 is 15 residues. V lost 5 bases and J 1 base, leaving 14 bases between the germline ends. This chain's CDR3 is CATSSQMYSQETQYF. CDR3 nucleotide sequence: TGTGCCACCAGCTCCCAGATGTACAGCCAAGAGACCCAGTACTTC.

The chain links TRBV7-3 to TRBJ1-1; D is ambiguous. Germline CDR1 reads SGHTA; CDR2 reads FQGTGA. The CDR3 covers 13 residues. The V and J ends lost 6 bases and 0 bases respectively, with 8 bases between them. CDR3 region: CASSPQMNTEAFF. The DNA for the CDR3 is TGTGCCAGCAGTCCCCAGATGAACACTGAAGCTTTCTTT. The full variable domain, completed using reference TRBV7-3 and TRBJ1-1, is GAGVSQTPSNKVTEKGKYVELRCDPISGHTALYWYRQSLGQGPEFLIYFQGTGAADDSGLPNDRFFAVRPEGSVSTLKIQRTERGDSAVYLCASSPQMNTEAFFGQGTRLTVV.

This clone appeared a few times. The chain uses TRBV2 and TRBJ1-5; weak D call: TRBD1 (6 bases). Germline-derived CDR1 and CDR2 are SNHLY and FYNNEI. V lost 4 bases to trimming and J lost 7 bases, with 14 bases between them. This CDR3 comprises 14 residues. The DNA of the CDR3 is TGTGCCAGCAGTGTCGGGGGACAAGGGCAGCCCCAGCATTTT. Translated, it gives CASSVGGQGQPQHF.

The rearrangement joins TRBV5-4 to TRBJ2-1; 8 positions match TRBD1. Trimming took 3 bases from V and 6 from J; bases not matched to a gene: 5. Germline V CDR1 and CDR2: SGHNT, YYREEE (reference sequence). This CDR3 region has 14 residues. DNA for the CDR3: TGTGCCAGCAGCTCTTGGACAGGGAGCAATGAGCAGTTCTTC. It specifies CASSSWTGSNEQFF.

The J gene is TRBJ1-2, the V gene TRBV4-1, with D hard to call. V was cut by 1 base and J by 8 bases, with 11 bases left in between. In germline, CDR1 is MGHRA, CDR2 YSYEKL. The CDR3 runs to 13 residues. CDR3 in amino acids: CASSQVGVRGYTF. The CDR3 DNA follows: TGCGCCAGCAGCCAAGTGGGAGTCAGGGGCTACACCTTC.

This clone was counted once. J is TRBJ1-4 and V is TRBV4-1; D not certain. In germline, CDR1 is MGHRA, CDR2 YSYEKL. Trimming shortened V by 5 bases and J by 4 bases, and 14 bases separated the two germline ends. This CDR3 comprises 15 residues. CDR3 sequence: CASSWNGLNNEKLFF. The DNA of the CDR3 is TGCGCCAGCAGCTGGAACGGGCTAAATAATGAAAAACTGTTTTTT.

The CDR3 loop is CATGRDRGYRGTEAFF. The CDR3 DNA follows: TGTGCCACCGGAAGGGACAGGGGTTATCGGGGCACTGAAGCTTTCTTT. This rearrangement joins TRBV19 to TRBJ1-1, with 10 bases that match TRBD1. CDR3 size: 16 residues. Unmatched junction bases numbered 15, after V lost 10 bases and J lost 4 bases. CDR1 is LNHDA and CDR2 is SQIVND in the germline V gene (reference sequence). Using reference TRBV19 and TRBJ1-1 for the parts outside the CDR3, the full variable domain is DGGITQSPKYLFRKEGQNVTLSCEQNLNHDAMYWYRQDPGQGLRLIYYSQIVNDFQKGDIAEGYSVSREKKESFPLTVTSAQKNPTAFYLCATGRDRGYRGTEAFFGQGTRLTVV.

The sample holds a few counts of this clone. The V gene is TRBV6-1, the J gene TRBJ1-4; D call uncertain. The V gene lost 4 bases and the J gene lost 4 bases, with 7 bases spanning the gap. This CDR3 comprises 13 residues. The V gene's germline CDR1 is MNHNS and CDR2 SASEGT. The CDR3 DNA sequence: TGTGCCAGCAGTGGGGTTAGTAATGAAAAACTGTTTTTT. This translates into CASSGVSNEKLFF.

This clone occurred once. This chain connects TRBV7-2 to TRBJ2-1; D unclear. CDR1 SGHTA and CDR2 FQGNSA come from the germline V gene. The CDR3 totals 16 residues. The V end lost 1 base, the J end lost 4 bases, and 14 bases lay between the germline ends. This CDR3 reads CASSLDAAPRYNEQFF. The CDR3, as DNA: TGTGCCAGCAGCTTAGATGCAGCCCCCCGATACAATGAGCAGTTCTTC.

V is TRBV7-3 and J is TRBJ2-2; no clear D gene. The germline V gene has CDR1 SGHTA and CDR2 FQGTGA. Trimming took off 3 bases at V and 5 bases at J, with 7 bases between the two ends. This CDR3 contains 13 residues. The CDR3 protein is CASSLDLTGELFF. The CDR3 DNA reads TGTGCCAGCAGCTTGGATTTGACCGGGGAGCTGTTTTTT.

The chain recombines TRBV10-3 with TRBJ2-1; D is possibly TRBD2 (6 bases). The CDR3 is 12 amino acids. Germline CDR1 is ENHRY and CDR2 is SYGVKD. Between the trimmed V and J ends, which lost 4 bases and 7 bases, there was a span of 8 bases. The CDR3 DNA sequence: TGTGCCATCAGTGCGGAGGGGAATGAGCAGTTCTTC. Protein sequence: CAISAEGNEQFF.

This clone has just one count. The rearrangement joins TRBV6-1 to TRBJ1-5, with D maybe TRBD1 (6 bases). Trimming removed 9 bases from V and 6 bases from J, with 12 bases in between. The CDR3 is 12 residues long. CDR1 MNHNS and CDR2 SASEGT come from the germline V gene. This CDR3 reads CASLQGTQPQHF. The CDR3 region has the DNA TGTGCCAGTCTACAGGGAACTCAGCCCCAGCATTTT.

This clone was detected once. This chain uses TRBV5-1 with TRBJ2-6; D not certain. CDR1 SGHRS and CDR2 YFSETQ come from the germline V gene. Between the trimmed V and J ends, which lost 4 bases and 4 bases, there was a span of 12 bases. The CDR3 contains 15 residues. DNA of the CDR3: TGCGCCAGCAGCCTTTCTAGTACCGGGGCCAACGTCCTGACTTTC. Translation: CASSLSSTGANVLTF.

This clone was observed a handful of times. This chain links TRBV29-1 with TRBJ1-1; 7 nucleotides align to TRBD1. The trim removed 4 bases at V and 1 base at J, leaving 3 bases unmatched. Germline V gene data show CDR1 as SQVTM and CDR2 as ANQGSEA. This CDR3 is 13 amino acids long. The DNA of the CDR3 is TGCAGCGTTGTGGGACAGACGAACACTGAAGCTTTCTTT. This translates into CSVVGQTNTEAFF.

This chain connects TRBV7-9 to TRBJ2-1; 8 bases fit TRBD1. Germline V gene data show CDR1 as SEHNR and CDR2 as FQNEAQ (reference sequence). The J segment lost 3 bases and the V segment lost 1 base, leaving 2 bases of the junction unmatched. The CDR3 length is 15 residues. The CDR3 reads CASSLGQGRYNEQFF. CDR3 nucleotide sequence: TGTGCCAGCAGCTTAGGACAGGGGCGCTACAATGAGCAGTTCTTC.

The chain employs TRBV5-5 and TRBJ2-3, with a tentative D call TRBD1 (6 bases). The CDR3 runs to 13 residues. CDR1 and CDR2 (germline): SGHKS, YYEKEE (reference sequence). V gave up 3 bases and J gave up 8 bases, with 13 bases separating them. The CDR3 protein is CASSSNRVFTQYF. Here the CDR3 DNA reads TGTGCCAGCAGCTCGAACAGGGTCTTTACGCAGTATTTT.

The chain employs TRBV11-2 and TRBJ2-3; 9 bases match TRBD1. V shed 4 bases, J shed 8 bases, and the junction held 16 bases outside the gene matches. Per the germline V gene, CDR1 is SGHAT and CDR2 is FQNNGV. This CDR3 has 17 amino acids. The CDR3 sequence: CASSSLLHRGRSGTQYF. As DNA, the CDR3 is TGTGCCAGCAGCTCCTTACTTCACAGGGGGCGAAGCGGTACGCAGTATTTT.

This sequence joins TRBV9 and TRBJ2-1; D may correspond to TRBD1 or TRBD2 (5 bases each). Germline values: CDR1 SGDLS, CDR2 YYNGEE. Between the trimmed V and J ends, which lost 4 bases and 6 bases, there was a span of 17 bases. There are 15 residues in the CDR3. The CDR3: CASSPAGWDANEQFF. The CDR3 DNA is TGTGCCAGCAGCCCCGCGGGTTGGGACGCCAATGAGCAGTTCTTC.

The CDR3 DNA is TGTGCCAGCAGGGGATCGACAGGGAACACTGAAGCTTTCTTT. Its protein product is CASRGSTGNTEAFF. V and J are TRBV6-5 and TRBJ1-1; D possibly corresponds to TRBD1 (6 bases). The germline V gene has CDR1 MNHEY and CDR2 SVGAGI. Trimming took 6 bases from V and 1 from J, leaving 12 bases between them. The CDR3 covers 14 residues.

This chain links TRBV6-5 with TRBJ2-7, with a weak D call TRBD1 (5 bases). This CDR3 has 12 amino acids. CDR1 MNHEY and CDR2 SVGAGI come from the germline V gene. Trimming left V 5 bases short and J 4 bases short, with 9 bases between. This chain's CDR3 is CASSTTGYEQYF. In DNA form, the CDR3 reads TGTGCCAGCAGTACAACAGGTTACGAGCAGTACTTC.